The 18 T cell receptor beta chains in this list originate from one sample, sequenced in a study of T cell changes during pregnancy in multiple sclerosis. Repertoires were generated with immunoSEQ multiplex PCR, while TCRdb's copy carries only in-frame clones and drops some. The table lists 39,000 or so clones, 80% to 95% of them singletons. The sample consisted of CD8+ T cells from peripheral blood mononuclear cells, taken before pregnancy. Receptors originate from a female donor with multiple sclerosis, enrolled in a pregnancy study.

J is TRBJ2-1 and V is TRBV6-1, with TRBD2 identical over 11 bases. The junction had 9 bases not matched to a gene; V was cut back by 0 bases and J by 2 bases. The CDR3 extends over 19 amino acids. Germline V gene data show CDR1 as MNHNS and CDR2 as SASEGT. The CDR3, as DNA: TGTGCCAGCAGTGAAGCTTGGGGACTAGCGGAAACGACCTACAATGAGCAGTTCTTC. It is translated as CASSEAWGLAETTYNEQFF.

This clone appeared a single time. The gene calls are TRBV30 and TRBJ2-2; the D gene is possibly TRBD1 (8 bases). The V gene lost 4 bases and the J gene lost 5 bases, with 20 bases spanning the gap. Per the germline V gene, CDR1 is GTSNPN and CDR2 is SVGIG (reference sequence). The CDR3 has 16 residues. CDR3 sequence reads: CAWTPRTGGGTGELFF. CDR3 sequence (DNA): TGTGCCTGGACCCCGCGAACAGGGGGAGGGACCGGGGAGCTGTTTTTT.

In DNA, the CDR3 is TGTGCCAGCTCACCCCCAAGTCCCGGGACTAGCGGGGGGCCAAAGATCTCCTACGAGCAGTACTTC. Its protein is CASSPPSPGTSGGPKISYEQYF. The chain employs TRBV18 and TRBJ2-7; 15 bases match TRBD2. The junction had 18 bases not matched to a gene; V was cut back by 3 bases and J by 0 bases. This CDR3 has 22 amino acids. The germline CDR1 and CDR2 sequences are KGHSH and LQKENI.

The genes are TRBV5-4 and TRBJ2-2; the D gene is possibly TRBD2 (5 bases). This CDR3 has 16 residues. V dropped 1 base and J dropped 7 bases, with 17 bases sitting between them. Germline-derived CDR1 and CDR2 are SGHNT and YYREEE (reference sequence). CDR3 sequence reads: CASSLKREWEIGELFF. CDR3 nucleotides: TGTGCCAGCAGCTTGAAGAGGGAGTGGGAAATCGGGGAGCTGTTTTTT.

The V call is TRBV27, the J call TRBJ2-7; perhaps TRBD1 as D (6 bases). CDR3 length: 15 residues. V lost 5 bases to trimming and J lost 3 bases, with 17 bases between them. In germline, CDR1 is MNHEY, CDR2 SMNVEV (reference sequence). For the CDR3, the DNA is TGTGCCAGCAGTCTGCTGCGGACAGATGGCTACGAGCAGTACTTC. Translated: CASSLLRTDGYEQYF.

This sequence joins TRBV7-9 and TRBJ2-7, with 8 bases aligning to TRBD1. Germline V CDR1 and CDR2: SEHNR, FQNEAQ (reference sequence). The V segment lost 3 bases and the J segment 3 bases; nucleotides outside the gene matches: 10. This CDR3 has 16 amino acids. The CDR3 spells CASSFEDRGMVYEQYF. The CDR3 DNA sequence: TGTGCCAGCAGCTTCGAAGACAGGGGAATGGTCTACGAGCAGTACTTC.

The chain has TRBV9 and TRBJ1-2; no firm D call. The V end was cut by 3 bases, the J end by 7 bases, with 13 bases between. The CDR3 consists of 13 residues. The germline gives CDR1 SGDLS, CDR2 YYNGEE. CDR3 in amino acids: CASSAAVAGGYTF. CDR3 nucleotides: TGTGCCAGCAGCGCGGCGGTTGCGGGTGGCTACACCTTC.

The chain uses TRBV7-9 and TRBJ2-2; 8 positions match TRBD2. After removal of 5 bases from V and 5 bases from J, the junction contained 7 bases not matched to a gene. CDR3 length: 15 residues. Per the germline V gene, CDR1 is SEHNR and CDR2 is FQNEAQ (reference sequence). CDR3 nucleotides: TGTGCCAGCAGCCCCCCCAGCGGGGGAACCGGGGAGCTGTTTTTT. This translates into CASSPPSGGTGELFF. The full variable domain, completed using reference TRBV7-9 and TRBJ2-2, is DTGVSQNPRHKITKRGQNVTFRCDPISEHNRLYWYRQTLGQGPEFLTYFQNEAQLEKSRLLSDRFSAERPKGSFSTLEIQRTEQGDSAMYLCASSPPSGGTGELFFGEGSRLTVL.

This clone was picked up one time. The chain joins TRBV6-1 to TRBJ2-1, with a weak D call TRBD1 (5 bases). This CDR3 is 11 amino acids long. Trimming removed 8 bases from V and 7 bases from J, with 9 bases in between. Germline assignment: CDR1 MNHNS and CDR2 SASEGT. The CDR3 DNA is TGTGCCAGCCCGAAGGGGAATGAGCAGTTCTTC. It translates to CASPKGNEQFF.

This clone was observed once. V usage is TRBV30 and J usage is TRBJ2-7; no clear D. The CDR3 is 13 amino acids. Germline V gene lookup returns CDR1 GTSNPN and CDR2 SVGIG (reference sequence). Trimming pared 1 base from V and 4 bases from J, leaving 11 bases between. The CDR3 nucleotides read TGTGCCTGGAGTGGTGTCGTAGAATACGAGCAGTACTTC. Translated, it gives CAWSGVVEYEQYF.

This sequence joins TRBV7-2 and TRBJ1-1; TRBD1 matches at 9 bases. CDR3 length: 15 amino acids. The junction had 9 bases not matched to a gene; V was cut back by 5 bases and J by 5 bases. Germline-derived CDR1 and CDR2 are SGHTA and FQGNSA. CDR3 in amino acids: CASSLTGGGRTEAFF. The DNA for the CDR3 is TGTGCCAGCAGCCTCACAGGGGGCGGTAGAACTGAAGCTTTCTTT.

The chain carries TRBV7-6 and TRBJ1-3; 7 bases line up with TRBD1. The CDR3 totals 16 residues. Germline V lookup: CDR1 SGHVS, CDR2 FNYEAQ. Trimming at V came to 1 base and at J to 1 base, leaving 4 bases not matched to a gene. This CDR3 is CASSLGMTGSGNTIYF. The CDR3 nucleotides are TGTGCCAGCAGCTTAGGGATGACAGGGTCTGGAAACACCATATATTTT.

V and J are TRBV7-9 and TRBJ1-1; the match to TRBD1 covers 11 bases. This CDR3 contains 16 residues. The junction had 8 bases not matched to a gene; V was cut back by 6 bases and J by 2 bases. CDR1 and CDR2 (germline): SEHNR, FQNEAQ (reference sequence). CDR3 DNA sequence: TGTGCCAGCAGAGGGACAGGGGGTAGAAAAAACACTGAAGCTTTCTTT. Translating it yields CASRGTGGRKNTEAFF.

The rearrangement links TRBV9 to TRBJ1-2; D perhaps matches TRBD1 (6 bases). V was pared by 0 bases and J by 8 bases, with 20 bases between. CDR1 is SGDLS, CDR2 YYNGEE, per germline. This CDR3 is 16 amino acids long. CDR3 sequence reads: CASSVEGGAAKSGYTF. CDR3 nucleotides: TGTGCCAGCAGCGTAGAAGGGGGGGCCGCCAAGTCAGGCTACACCTTC.

This clone occurred once. This sequence joins TRBV14 and TRBJ2-1, with 9 nucleotides matching TRBD2. The CDR3 runs to 14 residues. CDR1 SGHDN and CDR2 FVKESK come from the germline V gene. The junction had 7 bases not matched to a gene; V was cut back by 4 bases and J by 9 bases. CDR3 loop: CASSRAGGSGEQFF. Written as DNA, the CDR3 is TGTGCCAGCAGCCGAGCGGGAGGCTCCGGTGAGCAGTTCTTC.

A single count supports this clone. As DNA, the CDR3 is TGTGCCAGCAGTTACAGGACTACCCGGACGGATGAAGCTTTCTTT. Translating it yields CASSYRTTRTDEAFF. The chain carries TRBV6-5 and TRBJ1-1; D unclear. The V gene lost 2 bases and the J gene lost 7 bases, with 17 bases spanning the gap. There are 15 residues in the CDR3. Looked up from germline, CDR1 is MNHEY and CDR2 is SVGAGI.

The chain carries TRBV29-1 and TRBJ2-3; TRBD1 matches 10 bases. The CDR3 covers 15 residues. After removal of 0 bases from V and 1 base from J, the junction contained 1 base not matched to a gene. Per the germline V gene, CDR1 is SQVTM and CDR2 is ANQGSEA. CDR3 loop: CSVEETGGRTDTQYF. For the CDR3, the DNA is TGCAGCGTTGAAGAGACAGGGGGCCGCACAGATACGCAGTATTTT.

The genes are TRBV30 and TRBJ2-7, with D possibly TRBD1 on 6 matching bases. The V gene lost 3 bases and the J gene lost 2 bases, with 11 bases spanning the gap. The germline V gene has CDR1 GTSNPN and CDR2 SVGIG (reference sequence). The CDR3 loop spans 13 amino acids. The CDR3 reads CAWRTDRTYEQYF. The CDR3 DNA reads TGTGCCTGGAGGACAGACAGGACCTACGAGCAGTACTTC.